This T cell receptor beta chain emerged from a study of T-cell memory formation after mild COVID-19. Regarding the study as a whole: Memory cells collected pre-infection included some clones that later responded, suggesting cross-reactive memory joined. Clones that contracted from day 15 to 85 had balanced CD4/CD8; later expanders were CD4+ biased.

UMIs and sample barcodes were carried by the TCR alpha and TCR beta cDNA libraries that 5'RACE produced using constant-segment primers. A single record per CDR3 protein comes from TCRdb applying MiXCR to the 5' RACE reads. This table has around 310,000 distinct CDR3 sequences, 20% to 25% appearing once. Trimming pared 0 bases from V and 8 bases from J, leaving 8 bases between. The CDR3 spans 13 residues. The germline gives CDR1 SGHVS, CDR2 FQNEAQ. This clonotype was recorded many times. Its target is not known. The gene calls are TRBV7-8 and TRBJ2-1; D possibly corresponds to TRBD1 (7 bases). The sample was PBMCs or a T cell subset sorted from them (not recorded which). The TCR originated in a man between 18 and 35 years old who had mild COVID-19 (a few samples of this study predate the infection). Cell type and time point are not known. CDR3 coding DNA: TGTGCCAGCAGCTTAGCCAGGGGGGATGAGCAGTTCTTC. Residues: CASSLARGDEQFF.